This TCR beta chain was obtained from a study of T-cell reconstitution after alpha-beta-depleted transplantation in children. A library of TCRbeta sequences, prepared with unique molecular identifiers, was generated. MiXCR was run by TCRdb on the PCR reads, yielding one entry per CDR3 protein. The table lists 600,000 or so distinct CDR3 sequences, under 30% of them singletons. CDR3 length: 14 amino acids. Trimming cost V 6 bases and J 5 bases; bases outside gene matches: 8. This clonotype came up a few times. Here the sequenced sample was PBMCs, mostly from graft donor cells, taken 360 days after TCRalphabeta/CD19-depleted stem cell transplant. The sequence came from a boy younger than two who had a stem cell transplant for acute myeloid leukemia, so the T cells may come from the graft donor. The rearrangement uses TRBV12-3 or TRBV12-4 and TRBJ2-5; 8 positions agree with TRBD1. CDR3 residues: CASRDREARETQYF. CDR3 DNA: TGTGCCAGCAGGGACAGGGAGGCTCGGGAGACCCAGTACTTC.